These 30 T cell receptor beta chains originate from one sample sequenced in a study of blood T cell repertoires in COVID-19. Sequenced by immunoSEQ multiplex PCR; TCRdb stores in-frame clones only, minus some. The sample includes roughly 300,000 clones, 70% to 90% seen only once; the top ten take approximately 8.1%. The sample consisted of peripheral blood. The source of these receptors is a woman between 45 and 65 years old who had recovered from COVID-19.

The V gene is TRBV7-8, the J gene TRBJ2-7; 7 bases are a match to TRBD2. Trimming at V came to 1 base and at J to 3 bases, leaving 6 bases not matched to a gene. Looked up from germline, CDR1 is SGHVS and CDR2 is FQNEAQ. The CDR3 is 15 residues long. The CDR3 region is CASSLVVGGVYEQYF. CDR3 in DNA: TGTGCCAGCAGCTTAGTAGTTGGGGGGGTCTACGAGCAGTACTTC.

The chain carries TRBV28 and TRBJ1-5; 7 nucleotides agree with TRBD1. V dropped 5 bases and J dropped 1; count of bases not matched to a gene: 8. The CDR3 length is 16 residues. The germline V gene has CDR1 MDHEN and CDR2 SYDVKM. CDR3 DNA sequence: TGTGCCAGCAGTGCTTACCGGGACAGAAGCAATCAGCCCCAGCATTTT. Translating it yields CASSAYRDRSNQPQHF.

This clone was seen a few times. The V call is TRBV7-9, the J call TRBJ2-7; TRBD1 matches at 9 bases. The germline V gene has CDR1 SEHNR and CDR2 FQNEAQ (reference sequence). V was clipped by 5 bases and J by 3 bases; unmatched bases: 8. The CDR3 has 15 residues. CDR3 DNA: TGTGCCAGCAGCCCCTCTCCGACAGGGGGCTACGAGCAGTACTTC. Translation gives CASSPSPTGGYEQYF. Looking up the rest from reference TRBV7-9 and TRBJ2-7 gives the full variable domain: DTGVSQNPRHKITKRGQNVTFRCDPISEHNRLYWYRQTLGQGPEFLTYFQNEAQLEKSRLLSDRFSAERPKGSFSTLEIQRTEQGDSAMYLCASSPSPTGGYEQYFGPGTRLTVT.

This clone was seen a single time. The genes are TRBV10-3 and TRBJ1-2; D not resolved. Germline V lookup: CDR1 ENHRY, CDR2 SYGVKD. The ends were cut back, 3 bases at V and 4 bases at J, with 15 bases in the middle. There are 15 residues in the CDR3. The chain's CDR3 is CAISEELAESYGYTF. The CDR3 DNA sequence: TGTGCCATCAGTGAAGAGCTTGCGGAGAGCTATGGCTACACCTTC.

This chain uses TRBV15 with TRBJ2-7; TRBD2 matches 8 bases. V shed 1 base and J 7 bases; nucleotides not matched to a gene: 12. From germline, CDR1 is LNHNV and CDR2 YYDKDF (reference sequence). There are 16 residues in the CDR3. The CDR3 DNA is TGTGCCACCAGCAGAGTTTCCGGGAGGGCCCTCGGGGAGCAGTACTTC. It codes for CATSRVSGRALGEQYF.

CDR3 protein: CSVEDLVPGEQYF. The CDR3 coding sequence is TGCAGCGTTGAAGATTTAGTCCCCGGCGAGCAGTACTTC. The chain uses TRBV29-1 and TRBJ2-7; D not certain. V lost 0 bases, J lost 6 bases, and 12 bases lay in between. The CDR3 runs 13 residues. Germline loops: CDR1 SQVTM, CDR2 ANQGSEA.

This chain connects TRBV3-1 (or the pseudogene TRBV3-2) to TRBJ2-1, with D hard to call. V was trimmed by 4 bases and J by 6 bases, leaving 10 bases between them. Germline V gene sequence: CDR1 LGHDT, CDR2 YNNKEL (reference sequence). CDR3 length equals 13 residues. CDR3 sequence (DNA): TGTGCCAGCAGCCCCCCCGCGAGCAATGAGCAGTTCTTC. Translating gives CASSPPASNEQFF.

This chain links TRBV5-1 with TRBJ1-4; 12 bases agree with TRBD1. Germline trimming cut 1 base from V and 8 bases from J; bases unmatched to any gene: 3. Looked up from germline, CDR1 is SGHRS and CDR2 is YFSETQ. This CDR3 region has 15 residues. CDR3 region: CASSLLGQGAEKLFF. CDR3 coding DNA: TGCGCCAGCAGCTTGTTGGGACAGGGGGCCGAAAAACTGTTTTTT.

This rearrangement joins TRBV30 to TRBJ2-2, with 12 bases aligning to TRBD1. V trimming: 1 base; J trimming: 3 bases; junction bases outside the gene matches: 3. This CDR3 region has 16 residues. Germline values: CDR1 GTSNPN, CDR2 SVGIG (reference sequence). The CDR3 loop reads CAWSGDRGRDTGELFF. Written as DNA, the CDR3 is TGTGCCTGGAGTGGGGACAGGGGGCGCGACACCGGGGAGCTGTTTTTT.

The chain uses TRBV7-2 and TRBJ2-1, with TRBD1 as a possible D gene (5 bases). The germline CDR1 and CDR2 sequences are SGHTA and FQGNSA. The CDR3 loop spans 17 amino acids. The ends were cut back, 1 base at V and 6 bases at J, with 19 bases in the middle. In DNA, the CDR3 is TGTGCCAGCAGCTTAGGTTTTGGGGCTAGTTTGGGCAATGAGCAGTTCTTC. Its protein is CASSLGFGASLGNEQFF.

The CDR3 spells CASSVLAEVEGELFF. The CDR3 DNA sequence: TGTGCCAGCAGCGTTTTAGCCGAGGTTGAGGGGGAGCTGTTTTTT. The chain joins TRBV9 to TRBJ2-2; unclear D gene. This CDR3 is 15 amino acids long. The V end was cut by 2 bases, the J end by 8 bases, with 16 bases between. The germline V gene has CDR1 SGDLS and CDR2 YYNGEE.

The chain employs TRBV3-1 (or the pseudogene TRBV3-2) and TRBJ1-1; D call uncertain. The CDR3 spans 13 residues. V dropped 0 bases and J dropped 5 bases, with 7 bases sitting between them. CDR1 and CDR2 from the germline V gene are LGHDT and YNNKEL (reference sequence). Written as DNA, the CDR3 is TGTGCCAGCAGCCAAGAAGCTAGAACTGAAGCTTTCTTT. Amino acid sequence: CASSQEARTEAFF.

The rearrangement joins TRBV29-1 to TRBJ1-2; 8 bases are shared with TRBD1. With V trimmed by 6 bases and J by 8 bases, 5 bases remained unmatched. The germline CDR1 and CDR2 sequences are SQVTM and ANQGSEA. There are 11 residues in the CDR3. The CDR3 region has the DNA TGCAGCGTGGACAGGGCTGAAGGCTACACCTTC. Translating it yields CSVDRAEGYTF. Based on the CDR3 plus reference TRBV29-1 and TRBJ1-2, the full variable domain is SAVISQKPSRDICQRGTSLTIQCQVDSQVTMMFWYRQQPGQSLTLIATANQGSEATYESGFVIDKFPISRPNLTFSTLTVSNMSPEDSSIYLCSVDRAEGYTFGSGTRLTVV.

The rearrangement joins TRBV4-3 to TRBJ1-2; D remains unclear. The CDR3 has 13 residues. The V gene's germline CDR1 is LGHNA and CDR2 YSLEER. With 0 bases removed from V and 8 bases from J, the gap between germline ends came to 10 bases. The CDR3 region is CASSQDSGWGYTF. Here the CDR3 DNA reads TGCGCCAGCAGCCAAGATTCCGGGTGGGGCTACACCTTC.

The gene calls are TRBV5-5 and TRBJ2-3; no reliable D call. V was shortened by 0 bases and J by 0 bases, with 8 bases between the two germline ends. The V gene's germline CDR1 is SGHKS and CDR2 YYEKEE (reference sequence). The CDR3 has 15 residues. The CDR3 nucleotides read TGTGCCAGCAGCTTGGACTCGACTAGCACAGATACGCAGTATTTT. This codes for CASSLDSTSTDTQYF.

This chain uses TRBV10-3 with TRBJ1-5; tentatively, D is TRBD1 (5 bases). This CDR3 is 14 amino acids long. Germline-derived CDR1 and CDR2 are ENHRY and SYGVKD. The germline V and J ends were trimmed by 3 bases and 2 bases, with 8 bases remaining between them. Here the CDR3 reads CAISDGGGNQPQHF. For the CDR3, the DNA is TGTGCCATCAGTGATGGGGGGGGCAATCAGCCCCAGCATTTT.

The chain is built from TRBV13 and TRBJ2-3; D perhaps matches TRBD1 (5 bases). The CDR3 extends over 15 amino acids. V lost 2 bases to trimming and J lost 1 base, with 10 bases between them. Germline V gene lookup returns CDR1 PRHDT and CDR2 FYEKMQ (reference sequence). The CDR3 here is CASSLPARGTDTQYF. The CDR3 DNA reads as TGTGCCAGCAGCTTACCCGCCAGGGGCACAGATACGCAGTATTTT.

J is TRBJ1-2 and V is TRBV3-1 (or the pseudogene TRBV3-2), with TRBD1 matching over 9 bases. The trim removed 2 bases at V and 7 bases at J, leaving 17 bases unmatched. The CDR3 is 18 amino acids. Germline CDR1 LGHDT, CDR2 YNNKEL (reference sequence). CDR3 sequence: CASSQPGQGGRWGGGYTF. Written as DNA, the CDR3 is TGTGCCAGCAGCCAACCGGGACAGGGAGGAAGATGGGGTGGTGGCTACACCTTC.

The V gene is TRBV19, the J gene TRBJ1-2, with D possibly being TRBD1 (6 bases). The V end was cut by 3 bases, the J end by 0 bases, with 8 bases between. Germline assignment: CDR1 LNHDA and CDR2 SQIVND (reference sequence). The CDR3 loop spans 14 amino acids. The CDR3 coding sequence is TGTGCCAGTAGTATGGACAGCTCTAACTATGGCTACACCTTC. Protein: CASSMDSSNYGYTF.

As concerns this clone: Within the sample, other DNA sequences also encode this same CDR3. The chain has TRBV9 and TRBJ2-1; 9 bases map to TRBD2. With V trimmed by 0 bases and J by 5 bases, 3 bases remained unmatched. The CDR3 spans 15 residues. Germline CDR1 reads SGDLS; CDR2 reads YYNGEE. Written as DNA, the CDR3 is TGTGCCAGCAGCGTAGAGGCTAGCGGGGACAATGAGCAGTTCTTC. This gives the protein CASSVEASGDNEQFF.

A note on this clone: Sequence at one end of the junction differs from germline and may be a read error. J is TRBJ2-1 and V is TRBV7-7; TRBD2 is a possible D gene (5 bases). The germline CDR1 and CDR2 sequences are SSHAT and FNYEAQ (reference sequence). This CDR3 contains 15 residues. CDR3 loop: CASSPGLETYNEQFF. CDR3 DNA sequence: TGTGCTAGCAGCCCCGGACTCGAAACCTACAATGAGCAGTTCTTC.

V gene TRBV30 combines with J gene TRBJ2-1, with 7 bases that match TRBD1. There are 15 residues in the CDR3. Germline V lookup: CDR1 GTSNPN, CDR2 SVGIG (reference sequence). V dropped 1 base and J dropped 9; count of bases not matched to a gene: 12. CDR3 sequence reads: CAWSAPGQPWGEQFF. The CDR3 region has the DNA TGTGCCTGGAGTGCCCCGGGACAGCCGTGGGGTGAGCAGTTCTTC.

The DNA of the CDR3 is TGTGCCAGCGTACCCAGGGACACAGATACGCAGTATTTT. It codes for CASVPRDTDTQYF. The V gene is TRBV6-5, the J gene TRBJ2-3; D is possibly TRBD1 (5 bases). The CDR3 is 13 amino acids. Germline V gene sequence: CDR1 MNHEY, CDR2 SVGAGI. V dropped 8 bases and J dropped 2 bases, with 11 bases sitting between them.

V usage is TRBV7-9 and J usage is TRBJ1-2, with 7 nucleotides matching TRBD1. The germline V gene encodes CDR1 SEHNR and CDR2 FQNEAQ (reference sequence). V lost 5 bases, J lost 8 bases, and 5 bases stayed unmatched. The CDR3 runs to 12 residues. DNA for the CDR3: TGTGCCAGCAGCCCGACAGGGTCGGGCTACACCTTC. This sequence encodes CASSPTGSGYTF. Supplemented by reference TRBV7-9 and TRBJ1-2, the full variable domain reads DTGVSQNPRHKITKRGQNVTFRCDPISEHNRLYWYRQTLGQGPEFLTYFQNEAQLEKSRLLSDRFSAERPKGSFSTLEIQRTEQGDSAMYLCASSPTGSGYTFGSGTRLTVV.

The V gene is TRBV5-5, the J gene TRBJ1-2, with D possibly being TRBD1 (5 bases). The CDR3 is 14 amino acids. V lost 0 bases, J lost 4 bases, and 10 bases lay in between. Germline V gives CDR1 SGHKS, CDR2 YYEKEE (reference sequence). The CDR3 DNA reads TGTGCCAGCAGCTTGGGCAGGGTTGGCTATGGCTACACCTTC. This sequence encodes CASSLGRVGYGYTF.

The chain links TRBV6-2 or TRBV6-3 to TRBJ1-2; 8 positions match TRBD1. V lost 0 bases and J lost 7; bases outside the gene matches: 7. CDR1 is MNHEY, CDR2 SVGEGT, per germline. This CDR3 has 15 amino acids. CDR3 in amino acids: CASSYSVRTGSGYTF. Here the CDR3 DNA reads TGTGCCAGCAGTTACTCCGTTCGGACAGGGAGTGGCTACACCTTC.

This clone was recorded a few times. The V call is TRBV15, the J call TRBJ1-1; 8 bases align to TRBD1. This CDR3 contains 16 residues. Germline-derived CDR1 and CDR2 are LNHNV and YYDKDF (reference sequence). The ends lost 3 bases at V and 3 bases at J; junction bases unmatched: 9. This CDR3 reads CATSRGQVAPYTEAFF. The CDR3 coding sequence is TGTGCCACCAGCAGGGGACAGGTCGCCCCCTACACTGAAGCTTTCTTT.

Only a few counts were recorded for this clone. The genes are TRBV9 and TRBJ1-3, with D tentatively TRBD1 (6 bases). Germline lookup yields CDR1 SGDLS and CDR2 YYNGEE. This CDR3 is 14 amino acids long. V lost 3 bases, J lost 1 base, and 8 bases lay in between. The DNA of the CDR3 is TGTGCCAGCAGCGGTACAGGGTCTGGAAACACCATATATTTT. As protein: CASSGTGSGNTIYF. The complete variable domain, with remaining parts taken from reference TRBV9 and TRBJ1-3, reads DSGVTQTPKHLITATGQRVTLRCSPRSGDLSVYWYQQSLDQGLQFLIQYYNGEERAKGNILERFSAQQFPDLHSELNLSSLELGDSALYFCASSGTGSGNTIYFGEGSWLTVV.

The chain has TRBV28 and TRBJ1-1, with D unresolved. The CDR3 length is 15 residues. The germline V gene has CDR1 MDHEN and CDR2 SYDVKM. V was cut by 3 bases and J by 0 bases, with 11 bases left in between. CDR3 region: CASSFGTALNTEAFF. CDR3 nucleotides: TGTGCCAGCAGTTTTGGAACAGCCTTGAACACTGAAGCTTTCTTT.

The gene calls are TRBV9 and TRBJ2-5; weak D call: TRBD1 (6 bases). The CDR3 length is 14 residues. The V gene lost 4 bases and the J gene lost 5 bases, with 15 bases spanning the gap. Looked up from germline, CDR1 is SGDLS and CDR2 is YYNGEE. The CDR3 region has the DNA TGTGCCAGCAGCCACCAGGGGACGGGGGAGACCCAGTACTTC. This translates into CASSHQGTGETQYF.